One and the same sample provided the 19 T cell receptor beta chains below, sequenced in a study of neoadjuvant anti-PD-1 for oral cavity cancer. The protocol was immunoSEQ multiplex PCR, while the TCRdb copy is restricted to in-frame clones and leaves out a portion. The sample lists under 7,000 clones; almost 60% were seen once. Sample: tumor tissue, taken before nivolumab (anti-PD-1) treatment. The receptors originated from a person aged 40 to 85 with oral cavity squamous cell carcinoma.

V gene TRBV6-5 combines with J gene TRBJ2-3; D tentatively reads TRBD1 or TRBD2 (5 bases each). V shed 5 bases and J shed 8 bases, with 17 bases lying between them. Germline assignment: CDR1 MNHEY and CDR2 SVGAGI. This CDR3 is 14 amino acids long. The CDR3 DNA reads TGTGCCAGCAGTCTCCGGGACGAGGAGGTTACGCAGTATTTT. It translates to CASSLRDEEVTQYF.

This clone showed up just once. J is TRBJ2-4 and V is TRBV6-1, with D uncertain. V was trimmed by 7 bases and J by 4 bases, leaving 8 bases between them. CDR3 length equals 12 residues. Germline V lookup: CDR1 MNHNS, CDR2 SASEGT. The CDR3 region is CASKDAKNIQYF. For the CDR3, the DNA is TGTGCCAGCAAGGACGCAAAAAACATTCAGTACTTC.

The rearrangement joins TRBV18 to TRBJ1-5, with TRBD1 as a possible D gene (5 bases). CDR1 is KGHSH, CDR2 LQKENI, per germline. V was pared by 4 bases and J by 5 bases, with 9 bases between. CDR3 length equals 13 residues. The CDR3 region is CASSLGGDQPQHF. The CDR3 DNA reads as TGTGCCAGCTCACTTGGGGGTGATCAGCCCCAGCATTTT.

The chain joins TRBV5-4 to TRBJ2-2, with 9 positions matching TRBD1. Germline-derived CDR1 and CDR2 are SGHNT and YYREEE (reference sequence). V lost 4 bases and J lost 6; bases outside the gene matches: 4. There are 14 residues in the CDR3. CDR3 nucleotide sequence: TGTGCCAGCAGCGCACAGGGGGCTCCCGGGGAGCTGTTTTTT. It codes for CASSAQGAPGELFF. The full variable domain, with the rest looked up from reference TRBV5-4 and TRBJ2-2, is ETGVTQSPTHLIKTRGQQVTLRCSSQSGHNTVSWYQQALGQGPQFIFQYYREEENGRGNFPPRFSGLQFPNYSSELNVNALELDDSALYLCASSAQGAPGELFFGEGSRLTVL.

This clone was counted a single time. The CDR3 sequence: CSAGQWNQPQHF. Here the CDR3 DNA reads TGCAGCGCGGGACAGTGGAATCAGCCCCAGCATTTT. V gene TRBV29-1 combines with J gene TRBJ1-5; 7 bases agree with TRBD1. This CDR3 contains 12 residues. With 7 bases clipped from V and 4 bases from J, the junction kept 4 bases outside the gene matches. Germline CDR1 reads SQVTM; CDR2 reads ANQGSEA.

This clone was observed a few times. The DNA of the CDR3 is TGTGCCAGCAGCTTGGCCCGTACGGGCACGAGGACTGAAGCTTTCTTT. This sequence encodes CASSLARTGTRTEAFF. The chain is built from TRBV11-2 and TRBJ1-1; D gene unclear. The V end lost 3 bases, the J end lost 5 bases, and 19 bases lay between the germline ends. From germline, CDR1 is SGHAT and CDR2 FQNNGV. The CDR3 spans 16 residues. Full variable domain (remainder filled in from reference TRBV11-2 and TRBJ1-1): EAGVAQSPRYKIIEKRQSVAFWCNPISGHATLYWYQQILGQGPKLLIQFQNNGVVDDSQLPKDRFSAERLKGVDSTLKIQPAKLEDSAVYLCASSLARTGTRTEAFFGQGTRLTVV.

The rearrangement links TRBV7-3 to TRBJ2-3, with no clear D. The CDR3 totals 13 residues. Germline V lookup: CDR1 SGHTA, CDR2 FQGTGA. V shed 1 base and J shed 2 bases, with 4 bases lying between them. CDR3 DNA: TGTGCCAGCAGCTTAAGTGACACAGATACGCAGTATTTT. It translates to CASSLSDTDTQYF.

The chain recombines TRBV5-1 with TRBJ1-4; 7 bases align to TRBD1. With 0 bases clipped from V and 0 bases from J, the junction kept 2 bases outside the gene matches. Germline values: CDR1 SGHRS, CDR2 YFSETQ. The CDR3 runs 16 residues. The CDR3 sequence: CASSLEGATTNEKLFF. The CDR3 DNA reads TGCGCCAGCAGCTTGGAGGGGGCTACAACTAATGAAAAACTGTTTTTT.

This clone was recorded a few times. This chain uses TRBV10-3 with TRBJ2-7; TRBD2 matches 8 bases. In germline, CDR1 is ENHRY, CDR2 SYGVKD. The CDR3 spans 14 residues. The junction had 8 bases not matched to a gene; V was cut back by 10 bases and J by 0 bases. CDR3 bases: TGTGCCAGCAGATCAAGCGGGAGCTCCTACGAGCAGTACTTC. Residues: CASRSSGSSYEQYF.

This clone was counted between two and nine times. The CDR3 bases are TGTGCCAGCAGCTTGATTTCGGACACTGAAGCTTTCTTT. Translating gives CASSLISDTEAFF. The chain uses TRBV5-6 and TRBJ1-1; D is ambiguous. Germline loops: CDR1 SGHDT, CDR2 YYEEEE. The CDR3 has 13 amino acids. V was shortened by 1 base and J by 3 bases, with 7 bases between the two germline ends.

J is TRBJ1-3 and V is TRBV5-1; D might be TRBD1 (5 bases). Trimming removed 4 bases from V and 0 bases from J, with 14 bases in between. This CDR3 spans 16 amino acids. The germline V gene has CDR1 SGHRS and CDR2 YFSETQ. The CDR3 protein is CASSPFRQSSGNTIYF. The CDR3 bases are TGCGCCAGCAGCCCTTTCCGACAGAGCTCTGGAAACACCATATATTTT.

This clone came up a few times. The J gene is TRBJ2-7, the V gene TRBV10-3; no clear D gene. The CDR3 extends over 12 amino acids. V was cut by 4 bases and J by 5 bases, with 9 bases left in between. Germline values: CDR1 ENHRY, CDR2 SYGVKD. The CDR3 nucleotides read TGTGCCATCAGTGGAGGCAGCAACGAGCAGTACTTC. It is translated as CAISGGSNEQYF.

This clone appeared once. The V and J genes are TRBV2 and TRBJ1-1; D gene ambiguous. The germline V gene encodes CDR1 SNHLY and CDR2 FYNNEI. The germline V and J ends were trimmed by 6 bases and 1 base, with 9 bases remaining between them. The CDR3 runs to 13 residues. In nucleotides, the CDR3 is TGTGCCAGCAGCGGACGGCAGAACACTGAAGCTTTCTTT. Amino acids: CASSGRQNTEAFF.

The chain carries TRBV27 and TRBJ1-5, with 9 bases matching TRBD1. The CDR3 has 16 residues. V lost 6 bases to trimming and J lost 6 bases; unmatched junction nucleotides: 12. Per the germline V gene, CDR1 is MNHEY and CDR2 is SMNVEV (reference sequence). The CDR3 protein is CASSRSTGGHSQPQHF. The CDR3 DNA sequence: TGTGCCAGCAGCCGGAGTACAGGGGGCCACTCTCAGCCCCAGCATTTT.

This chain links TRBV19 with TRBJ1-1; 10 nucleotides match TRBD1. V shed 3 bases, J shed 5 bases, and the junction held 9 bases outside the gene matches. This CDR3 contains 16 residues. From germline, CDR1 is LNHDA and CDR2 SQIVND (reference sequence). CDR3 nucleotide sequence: TGTGCCAGTAGTATTTTATTCGGGACAGGGGATACTGAAGCTTTCTTT. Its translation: CASSILFGTGDTEAFF.

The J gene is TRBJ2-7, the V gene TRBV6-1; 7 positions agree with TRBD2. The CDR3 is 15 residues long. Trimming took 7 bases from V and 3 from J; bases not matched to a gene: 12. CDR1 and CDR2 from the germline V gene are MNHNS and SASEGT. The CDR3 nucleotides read TGTGCCAGCAAGAGACTTGCGGGGGATAACTACGAGCAGTACTTC. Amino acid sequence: CASKRLAGDNYEQYF.

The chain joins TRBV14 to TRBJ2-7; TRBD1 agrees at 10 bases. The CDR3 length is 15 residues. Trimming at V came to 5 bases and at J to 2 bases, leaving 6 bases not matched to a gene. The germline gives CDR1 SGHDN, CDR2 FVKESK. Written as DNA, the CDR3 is TGTGCCAGCAGCTCTCCCGGGACAGGGGCCTACGAGCAGTACTTC. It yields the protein CASSSPGTGAYEQYF. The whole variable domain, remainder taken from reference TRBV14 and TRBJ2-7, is EAGVTQFPSHSVIEKGQTVTLRCDPISGHDNLYWYRRVMGKEIKFLLHFVKESKQDESGMPNNRFLAERTGGTYSTLKVQPAELEDSGVYFCASSSPGTGAYEQYFGPGTRLTVT.

CDR3 loop: CASRRTANTEAFF. The CDR3 DNA follows: TGTGCCAGCAGAAGGACAGCCAACACTGAAGCTTTCTTT. This rearrangement joins TRBV5-8 to TRBJ1-1, with a tentative D call TRBD1 (6 bases). CDR1 and CDR2 (germline): SGHTS, YDEGEE. The V and J ends lost 5 bases and 2 bases respectively, with 10 bases between them. The CDR3 runs to 13 residues.

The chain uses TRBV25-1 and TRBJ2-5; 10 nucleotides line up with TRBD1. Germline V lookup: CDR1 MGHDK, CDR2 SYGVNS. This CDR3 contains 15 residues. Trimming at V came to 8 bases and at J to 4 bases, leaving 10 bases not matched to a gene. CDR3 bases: TGTGCCAGCGATAAGGGACAGGGGTTTCGAGAGACCCAGTACTTC. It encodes CASDKGQGFRETQYF.